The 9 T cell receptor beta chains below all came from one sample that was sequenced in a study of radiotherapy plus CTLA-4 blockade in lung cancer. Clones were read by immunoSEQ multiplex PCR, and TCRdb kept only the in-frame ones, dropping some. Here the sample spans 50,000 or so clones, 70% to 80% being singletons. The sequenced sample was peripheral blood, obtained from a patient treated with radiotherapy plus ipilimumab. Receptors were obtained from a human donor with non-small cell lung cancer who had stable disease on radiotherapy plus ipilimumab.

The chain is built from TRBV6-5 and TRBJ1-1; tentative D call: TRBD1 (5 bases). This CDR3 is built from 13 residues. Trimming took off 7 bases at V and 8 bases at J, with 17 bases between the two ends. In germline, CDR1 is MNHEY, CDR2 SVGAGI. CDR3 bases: TGTGCCAGCATTACCCTCGGGGGTCGAGAAGCTTTCTTT. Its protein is CASITLGGREAFF.

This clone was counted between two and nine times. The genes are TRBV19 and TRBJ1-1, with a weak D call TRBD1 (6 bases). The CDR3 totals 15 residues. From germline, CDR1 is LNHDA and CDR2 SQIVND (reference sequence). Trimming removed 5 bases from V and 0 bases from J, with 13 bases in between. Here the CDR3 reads CASSPRTAMNTEAFF. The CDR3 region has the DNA TGTGCCAGTAGTCCACGGACAGCCATGAACACTGAAGCTTTCTTT.

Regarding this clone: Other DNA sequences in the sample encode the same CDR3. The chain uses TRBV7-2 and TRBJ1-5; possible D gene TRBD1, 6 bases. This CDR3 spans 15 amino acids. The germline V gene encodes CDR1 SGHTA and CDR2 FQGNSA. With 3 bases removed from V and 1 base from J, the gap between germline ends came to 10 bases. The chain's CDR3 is CASSLGGLSNQPQHF. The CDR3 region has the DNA TGTGCCAGCAGCTTGGGGGGGCTAAGCAATCAGCCCCAGCATTTT.

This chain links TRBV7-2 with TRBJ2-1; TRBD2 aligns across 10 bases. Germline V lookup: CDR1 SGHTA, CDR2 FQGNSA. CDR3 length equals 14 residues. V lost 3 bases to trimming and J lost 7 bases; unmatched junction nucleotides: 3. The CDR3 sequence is CASSFSGGRNEQFF. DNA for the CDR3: TGTGCCAGCAGCTTTAGCGGGGGGAGGAATGAGCAGTTCTTC.

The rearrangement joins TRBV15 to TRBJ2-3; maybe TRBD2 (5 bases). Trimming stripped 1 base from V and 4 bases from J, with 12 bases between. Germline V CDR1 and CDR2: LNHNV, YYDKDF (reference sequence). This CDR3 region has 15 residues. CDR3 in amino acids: CATSRADLVADTQYF. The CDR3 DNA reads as TGTGCCACCAGCAGAGCGGACTTAGTCGCAGATACGCAGTATTTT.

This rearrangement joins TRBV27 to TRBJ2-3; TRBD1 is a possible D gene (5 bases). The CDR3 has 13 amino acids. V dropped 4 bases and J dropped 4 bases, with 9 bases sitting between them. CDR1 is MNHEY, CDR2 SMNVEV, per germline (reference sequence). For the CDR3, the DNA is TGTGCCAGCAGTTCCAGGGCGGCAGATACGCAGTATTTT. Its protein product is CASSSRAADTQYF.

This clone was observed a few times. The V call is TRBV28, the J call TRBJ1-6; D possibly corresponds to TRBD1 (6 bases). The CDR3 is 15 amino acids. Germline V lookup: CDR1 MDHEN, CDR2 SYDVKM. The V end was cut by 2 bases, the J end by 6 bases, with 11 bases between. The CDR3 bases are TGTGCCAGCAGTTTAGGCACAGGGATTAATTCACCCCTCCACTTT. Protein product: CASSLGTGINSPLHF.

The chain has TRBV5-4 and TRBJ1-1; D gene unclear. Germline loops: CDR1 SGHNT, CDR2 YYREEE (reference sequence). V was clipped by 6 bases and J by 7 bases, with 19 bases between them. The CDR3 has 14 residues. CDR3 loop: CASKQIDKHGEAFF. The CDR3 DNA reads TGTGCCAGCAAACAAATAGATAAACATGGTGAAGCTTTCTTT.

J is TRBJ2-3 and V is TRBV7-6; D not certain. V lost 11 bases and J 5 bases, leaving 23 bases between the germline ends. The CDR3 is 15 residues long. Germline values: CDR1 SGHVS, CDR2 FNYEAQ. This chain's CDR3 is CAVVPPGKTGDTQYF. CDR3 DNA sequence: TGTGCCGTAGTACCGCCGGGTAAAACTGGAGATACGCAGTATTTT.